A selection of T cell receptor beta chains follows, all from one sample in a study of T cell responses to AZD1222 COVID-19 vaccine. Produced via immunoSEQ multiplex PCR; TCRdb's table is partial and in-frame only. This sample yields some 47,000 clones, of which roughly 87% are seen a single time; roughly 3% belongs to the top ten. The sample consisted of peripheral blood, taken 28 days after the second AZD1222 dose. The receptors stem from an adult who received the AZD1222 COVID-19 vaccine. Each CDR3 is given with its conserved first and last residue. Fields, in order: V gene, clone size, CDR3 length, D gene, J gene, CDR3 protein, CDR3 DNA. The D gene is left open where the match is weak. A clone size is listed for some rows: how often the clone was seen (once, few, many), or a class if it is expanded.

>TRBV28|once|14|NA|TRBJ1-1
CASRLGLGNTEAFF
TGTGCCAGCAGGCTGGGGCTAGGGAACACTGAAGCTTTCTTT
>TRBV29-1|NA|13|NA|TRBJ2-1
CSALSGWGDEQFF
TGCAGCGCTTTAAGCGGCTGGGGCGATGAGCAGTTCTTC
>TRBV27|NA|19|NA|TRBJ2-5
CASSLRGGSEKPLGETQYF
TGTGCCAGCAGTCTCAGGGGAGGTTCTGAGAAACCTTTGGGGGAGACCCAGTACTTC
>TRBV19|NA|16|NA|TRBJ1-1
CASSIDGAKTNTEAFF
TGTGCCAGTAGTATAGATGGGGCGAAGACGAACACTGAAGCTTTCTTT
>TRBV3-1/TRBV3-2|NA|14|NA|TRBJ2-7
CASSPARYTYEQYF
TGTGCCAGCAGCCCGGCGAGATATACCTACGAGCAGTACTTC
>TRBV24-1|NA|17|NA|TRBJ2-3
CATPSRPGDYRTDTQYF
TGTGCCACCCCCAGCCGGCCAGGGGACTATCGCACAGATACGCAGTATTTT
>TRBV11-2|NA|15|NA|TRBJ1-6
CASSLAGPYNSPLHF
TGTGCCAGCAGCTTGGCAGGGCCTTATAATTCACCCCTCCACTTT
>TRBV6-2/TRBV6-3|NA|17|NA|TRBJ2-4
CASSYTAGSRAKNIQYF
TGTGCCAGCAGTTACACGGCAGGTTCTAGAGCCAAAAACATTCAGTACTTC
>TRBV30|NA|14|NA|TRBJ1-6
CAWTVGTLNSPLHF
TGTGCCTGGACGGTAGGGACATTAAATTCACCCCTCCACTTT
>TRBV3-1/TRBV3-2|NA|14|NA|TRBJ1-1
CASSQVQGGTEAFF
TGTGCCAGCAGCCAAGTCCAAGGTGGCACTGAAGCTTTCTTT
>TRBV7-2|NA|15|NA|TRBJ1-2
CASSLVGGGQYGYTF
TGTGCCAGCAGCTTAGTAGGAGGTGGACAGTATGGCTACACCTTC
>TRBV28|NA|13|NA|TRBJ1-1
CASSLLAGAYAFF
TGTGCCAGCAGTTTACTGGCAGGGGCTTATGCTTTCTTT
>TRBV11-2|NA|16|NA|TRBJ2-1
CASSLAGLSSYNEQFF
TGTGCCAGCAGCTTAGCGGGACTTAGCTCCTACAATGAGCAGTTCTTC
>TRBV4-2|NA|16|TRBD1|TRBJ1-1
CASSQATGRGPTEAFF
TGTGCCAGCAGCCAAGCCACGGGCAGGGGGCCTACTGAAGCTTTCTTT
>TRBV5-1|NA|14|NA|TRBJ2-5
CASSLGAPGETQYF
TGCGCCAGCAGCTTGGGGGCCCCAGGGGAGACCCAGTACTTC
>TRBV3-1/TRBV3-2|NA|14|TRBD1|TRBJ1-5
CASSSDRSNQPQHF
TGTGCCAGCAGCTCGGACAGGAGCAATCAGCCCCAGCATTTT